One and the same sample provided the 26 T cell receptor beta chains below, sequenced in a study of radiotherapy plus CTLA-4 blockade in lung cancer. Clones were sequenced by immunoSEQ multiplex PCR, and TCRdb holds only the in-frame ones, with some missing. The sample consists of roughly 45,000 clones, 63% of them appearing once. Source: peripheral blood, taken from a patient treated with radiotherapy plus ipilimumab. Receptors originate from a human donor with non-small cell lung cancer who had a partial response to radiotherapy plus ipilimumab.

The chain has TRBV5-1 and TRBJ2-5; 10 nucleotides match TRBD1. Germline V lookup: CDR1 SGHRS, CDR2 YFSETQ. This CDR3 comprises 15 residues. V dropped 0 bases and J dropped 5; count of bases not matched to a gene: 4. The CDR3 region has the DNA TGCGCCAGCAGCTTGGGGGGGACAGGGGAGGAGACCCAGTACTTC. Translated, it gives CASSLGGTGEETQYF.

Notes on this clone: An end of the junction differs from the germline gene, which may be a read error. This chain links TRBV2 with TRBJ1-4, with D unresolved. This CDR3 is 12 amino acids long. Germline-derived CDR1 and CDR2 are SNHLY and FYNNEI. CDR3: CASREDTQKLFF. DNA for the CDR3: TGTGCCAGCAGGGAAGACACCCAAAAACTGTTTTTT.

The chain employs TRBV11-3 and TRBJ1-1, with D unclear. The CDR3 has 15 residues. The ends were cut back, 0 bases at V and 4 bases at J, with 12 bases in the middle. CDR1 and CDR2 from the germline V gene are SGHNT and YENEEA. CDR3 nucleotides: TGTGCCAGCAGCTTAGATTCAACGGCGGGCACTGAAGCTTTCTTT. It codes for CASSLDSTAGTEAFF.

This chain connects TRBV29-1 to TRBJ1-1; TRBD1 agrees at 7 bases. Germline values: CDR1 SQVTM, CDR2 ANQGSEA. V lost 5 bases, J lost 1 base, and 4 bases stayed unmatched. This CDR3 is 13 amino acids long. DNA for the CDR3: TGCAGCGTTACGGGACAGCCGAACACTGAAGCTTTCTTT. Translation: CSVTGQPNTEAFF.

The rearrangement links TRBV2 to TRBJ2-5, with 13 bases lining up with TRBD2. V lost 0 bases and J lost 5; bases outside the gene matches: 6. Germline CDR1 and CDR2: SNHLY and FYNNEI. This CDR3 contains 17 residues. DNA for the CDR3: TGTGCCAGCAGTGAAGCGCTTGGACTAGCGGGAGAGGAGACCCAGTACTTC. Its translation is CASSEALGLAGEETQYF.

This clone was recorded a few times. The V gene is TRBV2, the J gene TRBJ1-2, with D tentatively TRBD1 (6 bases). The CDR3 consists of 14 residues. Trimming left V 7 bases short and J 8 bases short, with 20 bases between. Germline CDR1 and CDR2: SNHLY and FYNNEI. The CDR3 loop reads CASNLGRGAGGYTF. The DNA of the CDR3 is TGTGCCAGCAATTTGGGCCGGGGGGCAGGGGGCTACACCTTC.

In this sample, this clone turned up a few times. The rearrangement links TRBV4-1 to TRBJ2-1, with D tentatively TRBD2 (5 bases). CDR3 size: 13 residues. V was trimmed by 6 bases and J by 4 bases, leaving 10 bases between them. Looked up from germline, CDR1 is MGHRA and CDR2 is YSYEKL. The CDR3 DNA reads as TGCGCCAGCAGGGGAGCGGATTACAATGAGCAGTTCTTC. This translates into CASRGADYNEQFF.

The V and J genes are TRBV6-4 and TRBJ2-1; the D is unclear. Germline CDR1 and CDR2: MRHNA and SNTAGT. Trimming left V 3 bases short and J 4 bases short, with 7 bases between. This CDR3 has 13 residues. This CDR3 reads CASSETPYNEQFF. DNA for the CDR3: TGTGCCAGCAGTGAAACACCTTACAATGAGCAGTTCTTC.

This clone was observed a single time. Other DNA variants within this sample encode the same CDR3. The chain uses TRBV7-9 and TRBJ2-2, with 7 positions matching TRBD1. The V segment lost 4 bases and the J segment 1 base; nucleotides outside the gene matches: 0. The CDR3 contains 14 residues. CDR1 is SEHNR and CDR2 is FQNEAQ in the germline V gene (reference sequence). CDR3 loop: CASSWTGNTGELFF. The CDR3 DNA reads TGTGCCAGCAGCTGGACAGGGAACACCGGGGAGCTGTTTTTT.

This clone was detected a few times. This chain connects TRBV6-5 to TRBJ1-5; TRBD1 might be the D (6 bases). Germline lookup yields CDR1 MNHEY and CDR2 SVGAGI. The CDR3 consists of 13 residues. Trimming took 5 bases from V and 7 from J, leaving 12 bases between them. CDR3 loop: CASSEAQGQPQHF. The CDR3 bases are TGTGCCAGCAGTGAAGCCCAGGGGCAGCCCCAGCATTTT.

This chain links TRBV7-9 with TRBJ2-1; D ambiguous. This CDR3 has 13 residues. Per germline, CDR1 SEHNR and CDR2 FQNEAQ (reference sequence). With 2 bases removed from V and 10 bases from J, the gap between germline ends came to 12 bases. The CDR3 region is CASSLPTVVEQFF. The CDR3 DNA reads as TGTGCCAGCAGCTTACCTACGGTCGTAGAGCAGTTCTTC.

V gene TRBV7-9 combines with J gene TRBJ2-7; D may be TRBD2 (5 bases). The germline CDR1 and CDR2 sequences are SEHNR and FQNEAQ (reference sequence). The V and J ends lost 4 bases and 1 base respectively, with 14 bases between them. The CDR3 is 15 amino acids. CDR3 sequence: CASSWSGLGSYEQYF. As DNA, the CDR3 is TGTGCCAGCAGCTGGTCGGGGTTGGGTTCCTACGAGCAGTACTTC.

The chain combines TRBV29-1 with TRBJ2-1; D is possibly TRBD2 (6 bases). Germline CDR1 SQVTM, CDR2 ANQGSEA. With 7 bases removed from V and 6 bases from J, the gap between germline ends came to 13 bases. The CDR3 length is 12 residues. The CDR3 region has the DNA TGCAGCGGAAAGGAGGGTAGCAATGAGCAGTTCTTC. Translating it yields CSGKEGSNEQFF.

This clone has only a few counts. The V and J genes are TRBV7-2 and TRBJ2-1, with 7 bases fitting TRBD2. V was clipped by 6 bases and J by 5 bases; unmatched bases: 16. CDR1 and CDR2 from the germline V gene are SGHTA and FQGNSA. The CDR3 consists of 17 residues. Written as DNA, the CDR3 is TGTGCCAGCAGTCCTTTCGGGGAGGGGCGCAGGGACAATGAGCAGTTCTTC. Its protein is CASSPFGEGRRDNEQFF.

The chain uses TRBV6-1 and TRBJ2-2, with 9 bases aligning to TRBD1. The germline V gene encodes CDR1 MNHNS and CDR2 SASEGT. V shed 4 bases and J 4 bases; nucleotides not matched to a gene: 7. The CDR3 runs 16 residues. CDR3 DNA sequence: TGTGCCAGCAGTGCCCAGACAGGGGGTGGCACCGGGGAGCTGTTTTTT. Its translation: CASSAQTGGGTGELFF.

V and J are TRBV12-5 and TRBJ2-1; the match to TRBD2 covers 8 bases. Germline lookup yields CDR1 LGHNT and CDR2 FRNRAP. The CDR3 totals 17 residues. V shed 5 bases, J shed 1 base, and the junction held 10 bases outside the gene matches. For the CDR3, the DNA is TGTGCTAGTGGTCCACCGTTAGCGGGAAGTTCCTACAATGAGCAGTTCTTC. As protein: CASGPPLAGSSYNEQFF.

The chain employs TRBV27 and TRBJ2-2; 13 nucleotides match TRBD2. The CDR3 has 18 amino acids. V lost 2 bases and J lost 2; bases outside the gene matches: 5. The germline gives CDR1 MNHEY, CDR2 SMNVEV (reference sequence). This CDR3 is CASSLGTSGARNTGELFF. The CDR3, as DNA: TGTGCCAGCAGTTTAGGGACTAGCGGGGCAAGAAACACCGGGGAGCTGTTTTTT.

The V and J genes are TRBV14 and TRBJ2-1; the D gene is possibly TRBD2 (5 bases). The germline V gene encodes CDR1 SGHDN and CDR2 FVKESK. The CDR3 length is 13 residues. V was clipped by 3 bases and J by 9 bases, with 12 bases between them. CDR3 residues: CASSQRYEGEQFF. CDR3 nucleotides: TGTGCCAGCAGCCAGCGGTACGAGGGTGAGCAGTTCTTC.

The chain uses TRBV30 and TRBJ1-2, with D perhaps TRBD1 (6 bases). The CDR3 is 12 residues long. Germline V CDR1 and CDR2: GTSNPN, SVGIG (reference sequence). V lost 4 bases to trimming and J lost 8 bases, with 14 bases between them. This chain's CDR3 is CAWNAGVHGYTF. The CDR3 coding sequence is TGTGCCTGGAACGCAGGGGTGCACGGCTACACCTTC.

The J gene is TRBJ1-1, the V gene TRBV7-2; a possible D gene is TRBD1 (5 bases). V lost 5 bases and J lost 0, with 13 bases in between. Germline assignment: CDR1 SGHTA and CDR2 FQGNSA. The CDR3 covers 15 residues. CDR3 coding DNA: TGTGCCAGCAGCCCGAGGCGGGGGATGAACACTGAAGCTTTCTTT. The encoded protein is CASSPRRGMNTEAFF.

The table lists this clone with a count of one. This chain links TRBV5-1 with TRBJ2-1; 11 bases agree with TRBD1. CDR1 SGHRS and CDR2 YFSETQ come from the germline V gene. V lost 4 bases, J lost 4 bases, and 7 bases stayed unmatched. CDR3 length equals 16 residues. The CDR3 spells CASSITGTGGYNEQFF. The CDR3 bases are TGCGCCAGCAGCATAACCGGGACAGGGGGGTACAATGAGCAGTTCTTC.

This rearrangement joins TRBV29-1 to TRBJ1-4; no clear D. The V and J ends lost 1 base and 10 bases respectively, with 13 bases between them. The CDR3 is 13 amino acids. Per germline, CDR1 SQVTM and CDR2 ANQGSEA. Written as DNA, the CDR3 is TGCAGCGTTGAAGGTCCCCGGGATGGAAAACTGTTTTTT. Its translation is CSVEGPRDGKLFF.

The V call is TRBV11-2, the J call TRBJ2-7, with 9 nucleotides matching TRBD1. Germline values: CDR1 SGHAT, CDR2 FQNNGV. V lost 7 bases and J lost 6; bases outside the gene matches: 10. The CDR3 extends over 14 amino acids. The CDR3 sequence is CASTLRDRVREQYF. CDR3 DNA sequence: TGTGCCAGCACCCTCCGGGACAGGGTGCGCGAGCAGTACTTC.

V gene TRBV30 combines with J gene TRBJ1-2; D remains unclear. Trimming shortened V by 0 bases and J by 10 bases, and 12 bases separated the two germline ends. This CDR3 comprises 12 residues. CDR1 GTSNPN and CDR2 SVGIG come from the germline V gene (reference sequence). CDR3: CAWSVREGVYTF. CDR3 nucleotides: TGTGCCTGGAGTGTACGGGAGGGCGTCTACACCTTC.

This clone was observed a handful of times. The rearrangement joins TRBV6-1 to TRBJ1-5, with 9 positions matching TRBD1. The germline gives CDR1 MNHNS, CDR2 SASEGT. J gave up 6 bases and V 3 bases, and 3 bases lay outside the gene matches. CDR3 size: 14 residues. CDR3 amino acids: CASSETGGSQPQHF. As DNA, the CDR3 is TGTGCCAGCAGTGAGACAGGGGGGAGTCAGCCCCAGCATTTT.

The V gene is TRBV9, the J gene TRBJ2-5, with a tentative D call TRBD1 (6 bases). The germline gives CDR1 SGDLS, CDR2 YYNGEE. Trimming took off 3 bases at V and 5 bases at J, with 14 bases between the two ends. The CDR3 contains 14 residues. The DNA for the CDR3 is TGTGCCAGCAGCGGGAGAGTCAGGGGCGAGACCCAGTACTTC. Translated: CASSGRVRGETQYF.